One and the same sample provided the 9 T cell receptor beta chains below, sequenced in a study of cytomegalovirus exposure and HLA in healthy donors. PCR used 60 Vbeta primers and 13 Jbeta primers. Sequenced by immunoSEQ multiplex PCR; TCRdb stores in-frame clones only, minus some. The data show around 120,000 clones, approximately 66% seen once. Sequencing input: PBMCs. Source of these receptors: a man in his forties in good health and CMV-seropositive.

This clone is a singleton in its sample. The chain combines TRBV4-3 with TRBJ2-4, with a possible D match to TRBD1 (5 bases). Per the germline V gene, CDR1 is LGHNA and CDR2 is YSLEER. This CDR3 has 17 amino acids. V shed 0 bases and J shed 0 bases, with 12 bases lying between them. CDR3: CASSQEGSGKAKNIQYF. CDR3 sequence (DNA): TGCGCCAGCAGCCAAGAGGGGTCAGGGAAAGCCAAAAACATTCAGTACTTC.

The V call is TRBV19, the J call TRBJ2-1; 7 bases agree with TRBD2. The CDR3 length is 14 residues. Per the germline V gene, CDR1 is LNHDA and CDR2 is SQIVND (reference sequence). Unmatched junction bases numbered 12, after V lost 9 bases and J lost 7 bases. The CDR3 spells CASGMGGDRNEQFF. CDR3 DNA sequence: TGTGCCAGCGGAATGGGAGGGGATCGGAATGAGCAGTTCTTC.

The CDR3 nucleotides are TGTGCCAGCAGCTCCGGACAGGGCCTCTATGGCTACACCTTC. Residues: CASSSGQGLYGYTF. V is TRBV5-5 and J is TRBJ1-2, with 8 bases matching TRBD1. J lost 4 bases, V lost 3 bases, and 5 bases had no gene match. CDR1 is SGHKS, CDR2 YYEKEE, per germline (reference sequence). This CDR3 region has 14 residues.

The J gene is TRBJ2-5, the V gene TRBV6-1; 9 bases fit TRBD2. CDR1 MNHNS and CDR2 SASEGT come from the germline V gene. This CDR3 comprises 15 residues. The V gene end was trimmed by 6 bases and the J gene end by 2 bases; junction bases not matched to a gene: 7. The CDR3 is CASRGGRAGQETQYF. The CDR3 coding sequence is TGTGCCAGCAGGGGCGGGAGGGCCGGGCAAGAGACCCAGTACTTC.

For the CDR3, the DNA is TGCGCCAGCAGCCAAGGCGGGACGTTCGATGAGCAGTTCTTC. This encodes CASSQGGTFDEQFF. The chain is built from TRBV4-1 and TRBJ2-1; a weak D match, TRBD2 (6 bases). V lost 1 base to trimming and J lost 8 bases, with 12 bases between them. Looked up from germline, CDR1 is MGHRA and CDR2 is YSYEKL. This CDR3 contains 14 residues.

In this sample, this clone turned up once. The chain uses TRBV15 and TRBJ1-5, with D tentatively TRBD1 (6 bases). Trimming cost V 9 bases and J 7 bases, with 19 bases left between them. Germline V CDR1 and CDR2: LNHNV, YYDKDF (reference sequence). The CDR3 length is 14 residues. This CDR3 is CATGLDSIGQPQHF. The DNA of the CDR3 is TGTGCCACGGGATTGGACAGTATCGGCCAGCCCCAGCATTTT.

This chain links TRBV7-8 with TRBJ2-2; the match to TRBD2 covers 10 bases. With 3 bases clipped from V and 3 bases from J, the junction kept 7 bases outside the gene matches. Germline CDR1 reads SGHVS; CDR2 reads FQNEAQ. The CDR3 has 17 amino acids. For the CDR3, the DNA is TGTGCCAGCAGCTTGCCTAGCGGGAGTACGGACACCGGGGAGCTGTTTTTT. Translating gives CASSLPSGSTDTGELFF.

This clone was seen once. The rearrangement links TRBV9 to TRBJ1-1; tentatively, D is TRBD1 (6 bases). CDR1 is SGDLS and CDR2 is YYNGEE in the germline V gene. Trimming stripped 0 bases from V and 5 bases from J, with 11 bases between. This CDR3 is built from 14 residues. The DNA of the CDR3 is TGTGCCAGCAGCGTAGATTCGAGGGGGACTGAAGCTTTCTTT. It encodes CASSVDSRGTEAFF.

This clone turned up a few times. J is TRBJ2-7 and V is TRBV5-6; no clear D. CDR1 is SGHDT and CDR2 is YYEEEE in the germline V gene. This CDR3 spans 13 amino acids. Trimming took 0 bases from V and 6 from J, leaving 10 bases between them. This CDR3 reads CASSLGPRPEQYF. As DNA, the CDR3 is TGTGCCAGCAGCTTGGGGCCGCGGCCCGAGCAGTACTTC.